This record looks at one T cell receptor beta chain sequence and its context. Its antigen is unknown. The data derive from a study of blood T cells in healthy people across ages. A second PCR of 7 to 11 cycles used a sample-barcoded 5' primer and a J-beta primer mix. TCRdb passed the 5' RACE reads through MiXCR, listing each CDR3 protein once. The profile covers more than 650,000 distinct CDR3 sequences, with around 25% appearing a single time and 2.5% to 3.5% taken by the ten largest. The germline gives CDR1 SGHRS, CDR2 YFSETQ. There are 19 residues in the CDR3. J gave up 7 bases and V 5 bases, and 23 bases lay outside the gene matches. General observations from the study: The long-lived group displayed more naive CD4+ cells, plus higher diversity, than the aged donors did. Per million T cells, TCR beta diversity dropped about linearly as age rose.

This sample also appeared in a second study, on T cells of mothers and their children. That report adds: The cDNA synthesis received all extracted RNA, at approximately 1.4 ug per 15 ul. Random nucleotides (2-4) and sample barcodes were added by the M1S primer used in the second PCR.

The source is a boy between 10 and 17 years old in good health. The sample consisted of blood. V and J are TRBV5-1 and TRBJ2-2, with TRBD1 matching over 7 bases. CDR3 sequence: CASRQPTGQRLETIGELFF. The CDR3 DNA reads TGCGCCAGCAGACAACCGACAGGGCAACGGCTAGAGACGATCGGGGAGCTGTTTTTT.